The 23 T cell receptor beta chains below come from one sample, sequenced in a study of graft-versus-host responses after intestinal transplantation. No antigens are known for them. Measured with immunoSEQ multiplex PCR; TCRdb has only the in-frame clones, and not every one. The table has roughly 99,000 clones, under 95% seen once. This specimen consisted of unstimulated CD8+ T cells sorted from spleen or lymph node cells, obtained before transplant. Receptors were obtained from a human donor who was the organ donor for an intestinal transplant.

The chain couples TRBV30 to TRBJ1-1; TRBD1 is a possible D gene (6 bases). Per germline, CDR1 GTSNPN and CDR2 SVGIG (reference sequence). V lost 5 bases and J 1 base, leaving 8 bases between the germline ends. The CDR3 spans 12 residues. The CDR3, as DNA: TGTGCCTGGGGGGACACGAACACTGAAGCTTTCTTT. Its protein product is CAWGDTNTEAFF.

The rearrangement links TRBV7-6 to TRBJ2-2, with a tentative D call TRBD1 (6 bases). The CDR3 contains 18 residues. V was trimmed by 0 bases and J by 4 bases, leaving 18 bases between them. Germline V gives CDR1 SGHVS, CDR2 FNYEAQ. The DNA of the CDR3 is TGTGCCAGCAGCTTAGCGACAGGTCCGTTGTCGAGCACCGGGGAGCTGTTTTTT. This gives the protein CASSLATGPLSSTGELFF.

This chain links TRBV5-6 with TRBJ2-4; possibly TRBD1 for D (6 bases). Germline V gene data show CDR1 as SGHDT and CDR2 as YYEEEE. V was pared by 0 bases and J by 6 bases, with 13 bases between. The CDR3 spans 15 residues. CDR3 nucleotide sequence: TGTGCCAGCAGCTTGGGGGCAGGGGCCTTAAACATTCAGTACTTC. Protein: CASSLGAGALNIQYF. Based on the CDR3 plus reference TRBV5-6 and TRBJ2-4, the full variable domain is DAGVTQSPTHLIKTRGQQVTLRCSPKSGHDTVSWYQQALGQGPQFIFQYYEEEERQRGNFPDRFSGHQFPNYSSELNVNALLLGDSALYLCASSLGAGALNIQYFGAGTRLSVL.

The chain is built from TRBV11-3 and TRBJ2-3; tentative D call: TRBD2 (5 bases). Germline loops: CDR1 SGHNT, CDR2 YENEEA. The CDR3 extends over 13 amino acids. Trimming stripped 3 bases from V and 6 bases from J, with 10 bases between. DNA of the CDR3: TGTGCCAGCAGCTTGCGAGCGGCGGATACGCAGTATTTT. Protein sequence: CASSLRAADTQYF.

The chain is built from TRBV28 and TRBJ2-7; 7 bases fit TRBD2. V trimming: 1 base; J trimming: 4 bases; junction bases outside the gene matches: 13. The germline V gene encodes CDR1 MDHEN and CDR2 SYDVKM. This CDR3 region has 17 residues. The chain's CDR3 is CASSLSFWASGTYEQYF. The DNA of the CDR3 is TGTGCCAGCAGTTTATCTTTTTGGGCTAGCGGTACGTACGAGCAGTACTTC.

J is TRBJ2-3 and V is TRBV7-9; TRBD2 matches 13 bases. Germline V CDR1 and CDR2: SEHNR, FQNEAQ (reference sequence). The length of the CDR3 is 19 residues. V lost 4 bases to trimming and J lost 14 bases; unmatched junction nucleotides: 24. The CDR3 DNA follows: TGTGCCAGCAGCTACCTCAAAACCCGACAGGGTTGGAGACTAGCGGGGGGGTATTTT. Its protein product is CASSYLKTRQGWRLAGGYF. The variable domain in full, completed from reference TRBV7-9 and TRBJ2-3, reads DTGVSQNPRHKITKRGQNVTFRCDPISEHNRLYWYRQTLGQGPEFLTYFQNEAQLEKSRLLSDRFSAERPKGSFSTLEIQRTEQGDSAMYLCASSYLKTRQGWRLAGGYFGPGTRLTVL.

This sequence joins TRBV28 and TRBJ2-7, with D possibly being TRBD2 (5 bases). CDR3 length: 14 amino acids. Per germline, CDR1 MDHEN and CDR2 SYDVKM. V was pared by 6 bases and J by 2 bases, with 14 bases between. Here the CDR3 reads CASRPEDFPYEQYF. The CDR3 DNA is TGTGCCAGCAGGCCCGAGGACTTCCCCTACGAGCAGTACTTC.

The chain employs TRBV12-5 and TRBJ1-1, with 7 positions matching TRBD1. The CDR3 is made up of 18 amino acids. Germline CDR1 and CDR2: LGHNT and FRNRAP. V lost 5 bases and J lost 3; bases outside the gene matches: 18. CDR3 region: CASGITGVDSIRDTEAFF. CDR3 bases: TGTGCTAGTGGTATCACAGGGGTGGATTCCATTAGGGACACTGAAGCTTTCTTT. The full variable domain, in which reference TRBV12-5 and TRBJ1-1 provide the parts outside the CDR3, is DARVTQTPRHKVTEMGQEVTMRCQPILGHNTVFWYRQTMMQGLELLAYFRNRAPLDDSGMPKDRFSAEMPDATLATLKIQPSEPRDSAVYFCASGITGVDSIRDTEAFFGQGTRLTVV.

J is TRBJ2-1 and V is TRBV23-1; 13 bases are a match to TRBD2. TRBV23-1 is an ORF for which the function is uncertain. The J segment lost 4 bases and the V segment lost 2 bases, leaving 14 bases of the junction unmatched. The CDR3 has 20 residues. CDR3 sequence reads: CASSQTDSGTSGTEYNEQFF. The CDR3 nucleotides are TGCGCCAGCAGTCAAACCGATAGTGGGACTAGCGGGACAGAGTACAATGAGCAGTTCTTC.

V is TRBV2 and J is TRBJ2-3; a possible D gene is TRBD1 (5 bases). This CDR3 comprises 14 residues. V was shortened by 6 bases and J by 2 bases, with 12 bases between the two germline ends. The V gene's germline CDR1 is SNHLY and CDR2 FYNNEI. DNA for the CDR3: TGTGCCAGCAGGCTTGACAGCCTCACAGATACGCAGTATTTT. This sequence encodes CASRLDSLTDTQYF.

The CDR3 DNA is TGTGCCAGCAGAGAAGGACAGGGGGCTACCACCTTC. Amino acid sequence: CASREGQGATTF. This chain joins TRBV13 and TRBJ1-2; 11 bases are a match to TRBD1. The J segment lost 13 bases and the V segment lost 6 bases, leaving 7 bases of the junction unmatched. Germline values: CDR1 PRHDT, CDR2 FYEKMQ (reference sequence). This CDR3 contains 12 residues. Together with reference TRBV13 and TRBJ1-2, the CDR3 gives the full variable domain: AAGVIQSPRHLIKEKRETATLKCYPIPRHDTVYWYQQGPGQDPQFLISFYEKMQSDKGSIPDRFSAQQFSDYHSELNMSSLELGDSALYFCASREGQGATTFGSGTRLTVV.

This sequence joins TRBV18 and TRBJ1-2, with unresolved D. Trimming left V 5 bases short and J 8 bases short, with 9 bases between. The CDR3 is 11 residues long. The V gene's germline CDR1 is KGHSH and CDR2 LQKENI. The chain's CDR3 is CASSEAGGYTF. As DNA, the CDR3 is TGTGCCAGCTCAGAGGCTGGGGGCTACACCTTC.

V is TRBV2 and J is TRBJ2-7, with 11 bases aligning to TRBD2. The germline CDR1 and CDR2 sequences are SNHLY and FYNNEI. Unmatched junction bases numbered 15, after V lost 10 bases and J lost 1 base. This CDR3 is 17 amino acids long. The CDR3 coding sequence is TGTGCCAACTTAGGGAAAACCGGGACTAGCGGATCCTACGAGCAGTACTTC. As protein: CANLGKTGTSGSYEQYF.

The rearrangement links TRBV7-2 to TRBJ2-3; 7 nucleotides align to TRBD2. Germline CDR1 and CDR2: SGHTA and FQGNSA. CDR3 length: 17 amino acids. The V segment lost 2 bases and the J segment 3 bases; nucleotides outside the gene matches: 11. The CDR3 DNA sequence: TGTGCCAGCAGCTTAAGGGGAGCGGGGCCTCTTACAGATACGCAGTATTTT. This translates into CASSLRGAGPLTDTQYF.

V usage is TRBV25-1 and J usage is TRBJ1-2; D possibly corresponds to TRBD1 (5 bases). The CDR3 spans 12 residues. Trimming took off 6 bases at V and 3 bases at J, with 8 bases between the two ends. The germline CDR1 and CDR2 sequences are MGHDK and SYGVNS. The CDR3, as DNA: TGTGCCAGCAGCAGGGCGCACTATGGCTACACCTTC. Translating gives CASSRAHYGYTF.

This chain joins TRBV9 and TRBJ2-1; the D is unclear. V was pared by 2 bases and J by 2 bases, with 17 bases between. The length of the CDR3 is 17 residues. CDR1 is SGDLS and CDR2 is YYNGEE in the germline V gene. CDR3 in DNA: TGTGCCAGCAGCGTGAGCTTGGGCCCCCTCCCCTACAATGAGCAGTTCTTC. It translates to CASSVSLGPLPYNEQFF.

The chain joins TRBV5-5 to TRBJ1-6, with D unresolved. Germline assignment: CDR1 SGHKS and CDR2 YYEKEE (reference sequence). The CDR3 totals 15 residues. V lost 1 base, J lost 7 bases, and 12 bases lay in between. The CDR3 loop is CASSLRVLINSPLHF. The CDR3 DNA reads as TGTGCCAGCAGCTTGAGAGTGCTGATAAATTCACCCCTCCACTTT.

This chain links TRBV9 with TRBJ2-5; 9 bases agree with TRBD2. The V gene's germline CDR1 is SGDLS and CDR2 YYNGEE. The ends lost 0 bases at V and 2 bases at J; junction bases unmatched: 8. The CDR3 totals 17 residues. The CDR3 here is CASSVGQGTSRQETQYF. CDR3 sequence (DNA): TGTGCCAGCAGCGTAGGTCAAGGGACTAGCAGACAAGAGACCCAGTACTTC. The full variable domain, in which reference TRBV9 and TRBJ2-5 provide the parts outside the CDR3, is DSGVTQTPKHLITATGQRVTLRCSPRSGDLSVYWYQQSLDQGLQFLIQYYNGEERAKGNILERFSAQQFPDLHSELNLSSLELGDSALYFCASSVGQGTSRQETQYFGPGTRLLVL.

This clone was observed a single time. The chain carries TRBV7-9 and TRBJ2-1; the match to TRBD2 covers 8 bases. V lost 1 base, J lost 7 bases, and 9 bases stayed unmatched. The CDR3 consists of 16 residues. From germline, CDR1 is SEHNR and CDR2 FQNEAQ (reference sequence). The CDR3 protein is CASSLVDREGLNEQFF. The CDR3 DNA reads TGTGCCAGCAGCTTAGTTGATCGGGAGGGTCTGAATGAGCAGTTCTTC. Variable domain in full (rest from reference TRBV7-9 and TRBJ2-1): DTGVSQNPRHKITKRGQNVTFRCDPISEHNRLYWYRQTLGQGPEFLTYFQNEAQLEKSRLLSDRFSAERPKGSFSTLEIQRTEQGDSAMYLCASSLVDREGLNEQFFGPGTRLTVL.

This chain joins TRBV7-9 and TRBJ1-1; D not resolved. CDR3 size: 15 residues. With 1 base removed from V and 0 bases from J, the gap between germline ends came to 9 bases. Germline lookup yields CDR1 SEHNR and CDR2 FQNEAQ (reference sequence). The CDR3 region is CASSLEPTVNTEAFF. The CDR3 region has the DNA TGTGCCAGCAGCTTAGAGCCTACAGTGAACACTGAAGCTTTCTTT.

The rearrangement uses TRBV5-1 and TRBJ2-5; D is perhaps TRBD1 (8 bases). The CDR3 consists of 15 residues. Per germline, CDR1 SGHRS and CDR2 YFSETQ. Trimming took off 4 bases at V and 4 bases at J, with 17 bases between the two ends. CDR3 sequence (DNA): TGCGCCAGCAGCCCACAGGGGGGGCCGGGAGAGACCCAGTACTTC. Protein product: CASSPQGGPGETQYF.

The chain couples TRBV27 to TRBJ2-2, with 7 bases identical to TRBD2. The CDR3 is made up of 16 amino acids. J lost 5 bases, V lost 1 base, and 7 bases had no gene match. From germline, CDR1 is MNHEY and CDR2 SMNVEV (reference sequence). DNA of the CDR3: TGTGCCAGCAGTTTATTGACTAGCCTTAAAACCGGGGAGCTGTTTTTT. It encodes CASSLLTSLKTGELFF.

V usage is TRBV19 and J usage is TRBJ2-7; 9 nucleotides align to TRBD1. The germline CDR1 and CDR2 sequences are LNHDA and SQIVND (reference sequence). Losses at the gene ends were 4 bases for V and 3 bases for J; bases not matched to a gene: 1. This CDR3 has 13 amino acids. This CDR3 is CASSTTGGYEQYF. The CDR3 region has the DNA TGTGCCAGTAGTACGACAGGGGGCTACGAGCAGTACTTC.